This T cell receptor beta chain was recovered during a study of T cells in localized non-small cell lung cancer. Note on this clone: Its antigen is unknown.

TCRdb keeps only in-frame clones here, not all; method: immunoSEQ multiplex PCR. There are roughly 61,000 clones in the sample; roughly 76% occur only once, and approximately 4.5% lies in the top ten. V lost 4 bases and J 6 bases, leaving 10 bases between the germline ends. There are 12 residues in the CDR3. CDR1 and CDR2 (germline): LGHNA, YNFKEQ. Study-wide results and limits: As only one tumor region underwent sequencing, heterogeneity remains possible.

The chain combines TRBV4-2 with TRBJ2-7, with D uncertain. This TCR was recovered from a man between 35 and 75 years old with stage II lung adenocarcinoma. Sequenced material: PBMCs, taken before any cancer treatment. This chain's CDR3 is CASSPHGREQYF. In DNA, the CDR3 is TGTGCCAGCAGCCCCCACGGCCGCGAGCAGTACTTC.